The 16 T cell receptor beta chains below come from one sample, sequenced in a study of metastatic and nonmetastatic thyroid tumors (dated by TCRdb to 2020 to 2022). The library was made by PCR. The instrument given in TCRdb is Illumina HiSeq 4000. The public reads were run again by TCRdb, first through fastp at Q25 and then through MiXCR, and only productive beta chains were kept. Present in this sample are around 45,000 clones, roughly 4% of which were seen just once. Roughly a tenth of the sample goes to the ten largest clones. No treatment had been received by any patient before thyroid surgery. The sample was blood. The receptors originated from a female donor with papillary thyroid cancer or a benign thyroid nodule (not recorded which). Some clones in this sample may be carry-over from other donors' samples.

Notes on this clone: An end of the junction does not agree with germline; a read error may underlie this. The rearrangement joins TRBV2 to TRBJ2-5; possible D gene TRBD1, 6 bases. CDR3 length: 13 amino acids. Germline V gene lookup returns CDR1 SNHLY and CDR2 FYNNEI. The CDR3 region has the DNA TGTGCCAGCAGTAGGGGGATTGAGGAGACCAAGTACTTC. Its translation is CASSRGIEETKYF. The variable domain in full, completed from reference TRBV2 and TRBJ2-5, reads EPEVTQTPSHQVTQMGQEVILRCVPISNHLYFYWYRQILGQKVEFLVSFYNNEISEKSEIFDDQFSVERPDGSNFTLKIRSTKLEDSAMYFCASSRGIEETKYFGPGTRLLVL.

The sample holds many counts of this clone. The rearrangement links TRBV7-3 to TRBJ2-2, with 11 bases that match TRBD2. V gave up 4 bases and J gave up 2 bases; unmatched junction bases: 9. This CDR3 contains 18 residues. Germline V CDR1 and CDR2: SGHTA, FQGTGA. CDR3 region: CASSSHRLAGTNTGELFF. In DNA form, the CDR3 reads TGTGCCAGCAGCTCGCACCGACTAGCGGGAACTAACACCGGGGAGCTGTTTTTT.

This clone was counted ten times or more. The chain links TRBV10-1 to TRBJ1-1; D not certain. Trimming cost V 3 bases and J 1 base, with 12 bases left between them. CDR3 length: 15 amino acids. Germline V gene data show CDR1 as WNHNN and CDR2 as SYGVQD (reference sequence). For the CDR3, the DNA is TGCGCCAGCAGTGATTCCGCCCCGGGGAACACTGAAGCTTTCTTT. This translates into CASSDSAPGNTEAFF.

This clone was recorded many times. This sequence joins TRBV7-9 and TRBJ1-1, with 9 positions matching TRBD1. Germline trimming cut 2 bases from V and 1 base from J; bases unmatched to any gene: 2. The CDR3 is 15 amino acids. Per germline, CDR1 SEHNR and CDR2 FQNEAQ (reference sequence). The CDR3 protein is CASSLTGGPNTEAFF. CDR3 in DNA: TGTGCCAGCAGCTTAACAGGGGGCCCGAACACTGAAGCTTTCTTT.

This clone showed up just a few times. The chain carries TRBV9 and TRBJ2-6; 10 nucleotides match TRBD1. The CDR3 extends over 18 amino acids. V lost 2 bases and J lost 1; bases outside the gene matches: 6. Germline V lookup: CDR1 SGDLS, CDR2 YYNGEE. In DNA form, the CDR3 reads TGTGCCAGCAGCGTTAGGGACAGGGGTTGGTCTGGGGCCAACGTCCTGACTTTC. It is translated as CASSVRDRGWSGANVLTF.

Remarks on this clone: Given a much more abundant clone one base away, this may be a read error. In DNA form, the CDR3 reads TGTGCCAGCAGGCTCGGGACCACCAACACCTGGGAGCTGTTTTTT. Translating gives CASRLGTTNTWELFF. The gene calls are TRBV6-1 and TRBJ2-2; perhaps D is TRBD1 or TRBD2 (5 bases each). Germline V gene lookup returns CDR1 MNHNS and CDR2 SASEGT. There are 15 residues in the CDR3.

This clone came up many times. The chain uses TRBV20-1 and TRBJ2-1; 10 bases are a match to TRBD2. This CDR3 has 14 residues. Trimming cost V 8 bases and J 5 bases; bases outside gene matches: 9. Germline V lookup: CDR1 DFQATT, CDR2 SNEGSKA (reference sequence). The CDR3 spells CSTIGTSENNEQFF. CDR3 nucleotides: TGCAGTACTATAGGGACTAGCGAAAACAATGAGCAGTTCTTC.

In this sample, this clone turned up many times. This chain links TRBV4-1 with TRBJ1-3; no reliable D call. The CDR3 is 17 amino acids. V was pared by 0 bases and J by 0 bases, with 12 bases between. CDR1 and CDR2 (germline): MGHRA, YSYEKL. The DNA of the CDR3 is TGCGCCAGCAGCCAAGATCCTAGGAGGTACTCTGGAAACACCATATATTTT. Protein product: CASSQDPRRYSGNTIYF.

This clone was found many times. CDR3 sequence reads: CASIGDSSGDKVLTF. The CDR3, as DNA: TGTGCCAGCATTGGGGACAGTTCCGGGGACAAGGTCCTGACTTTC. V is TRBV6-1 and J is TRBJ2-6; 7 nucleotides align to TRBD1. CDR1 and CDR2 (germline): MNHNS, SASEGT. The CDR3 is made up of 15 amino acids. After removal of 7 bases from V and 13 bases from J, the junction contained 16 bases not matched to a gene.

The sample holds many counts of this clone. The rearrangement uses TRBV4-1 and TRBJ2-3; 12 bases line up with TRBD2. Germline loops: CDR1 MGHRA, CDR2 YSYEKL. Trimming at V came to 2 bases and at J to 1 base, leaving 4 bases not matched to a gene. The CDR3 spans 17 residues. CDR3 sequence reads: CASSQPRTSGGTDTQYF. For the CDR3, the DNA is TGCGCCAGCAGCCAACCACGGACTAGCGGGGGCACAGATACGCAGTATTTT.

By sample fraction, this clone is medium-sized. The gene calls are TRBV6-1 and TRBJ2-6; D is unresolved. V lost 6 bases and J 0 bases, leaving 6 bases between the germline ends. Germline CDR1 reads MNHNS; CDR2 reads SASEGT. This CDR3 is 14 amino acids long. The CDR3 loop is CASSYYSGANVLTF. The CDR3 coding sequence is TGTGCCAGCAGCTACTACTCTGGGGCCAACGTCCTGACTTTC.

CDR3 amino acids: CASKTSGGGPFF. The CDR3 DNA sequence: TGTGCCAGCAAGACCTCAGGGGGCGGGCCGTTCTTC. The rearrangement links TRBV6-1 to TRBJ2-1, with 8 bases fitting TRBD1. Germline lookup yields CDR1 MNHNS and CDR2 SASEGT. V shed 7 bases, J shed 15 bases, and the junction held 11 bases outside the gene matches. This CDR3 comprises 12 residues.

In the case of this clone: A read error may explain this, as a much larger clone is one base away. The sample carries other DNA sequences with the same CDR3. Here the CDR3 reads CASSEFGHLNTEAFF. CDR3 DNA sequence: TGCGCCAGCAGTGAGTTCGGGCACTTGAACACTGAAGCCTTCTTT. The J gene is TRBJ1-1, the V gene TRBV10-2, with D unresolved. This CDR3 contains 15 residues. CDR1 is WSHSY and CDR2 is SAAADI in the germline V gene.

This clone has only a few counts. V gene TRBV25-1 combines with J gene TRBJ1-4; a possible D gene is TRBD1 (5 bases). This CDR3 comprises 15 residues. Trimming stripped 3 bases from V and 7 bases from J, with 15 bases between. CDR1 and CDR2 (germline): MGHDK, SYGVNS. The CDR3 nucleotides are TGTGCCAGCAGTGATGGGGGGACGTTTAGTGAAAAACTGTTTTTT. Protein sequence: CASSDGGTFSEKLFF.

This clone was recorded a few times. A clone one base away is much larger, so this may be a read error. The CDR3 carries no conserved terminal phenylalanine or tryptophan, so it likely arises from a read error. J is TRBJ2-5 and V is TRBV20-1, with D hard to call. Germline assignment: CDR1 DFQATT and CDR2 SNEGSKA (reference sequence). V shed 3 bases and J shed 6 bases, with 17 bases lying between them. This CDR3 has 14 residues. Here the CDR3 reads CSASGQPGRQTQYL. The CDR3 region has the DNA TGCAGTGCTAGTGGTCAGCCCGGCCGACAGACCCAGTACCTC.

Comment on this clone: One junction end does not reproduce the germline sequence, and a read error may be involved. The genes are TRBV6-2 or TRBV6-3 and TRBJ2-1; TRBD2 is a possible D gene (7 bases). From germline, CDR1 is MNHEY and CDR2 SVGEGT. The CDR3 consists of 16 residues. The CDR3, as DNA: TGTGCCAGCAGTGACTCGAGTGGGGGGGGCTACAGTGAGCAGTTCTTC. Protein: CASSDSSGGGYSEQFF.